The rows below give T cell receptor beta chains drawn from one sample of a study of response to subunit inactivated influenza vaccine. TCRdb analysed the RT-PCR reads with MiXCR anew, one entry per CDR3 protein. The sample has about 520,000 distinct CDR3 sequences, around 25% seen once. Source: CD4+ T cells sorted from PBMCs, taken roughly 5 days after vaccination. These TCRs come from a man aged 50-60 years who received an inactivated influenza vaccine. CDR3s include the opening cysteine and the closing phenylalanine or tryptophan. D genes are given only for firm matches.

CASSYGLAGGLTDTQYF TRBJ2-3 TRBD2 TRBV5-1
CASSLVDLERVQYF TRBJ2-7 - TRBV5-1
CSARDLGVGETQYF TRBJ2-5 - TRBV20-1
CASTPWGTSFTSNTGELFF TRBJ2-2 TRBD2 TRBV7-7
CASSQDEKTQYF TRBJ2-5 - TRBV3-1
CASSEMAHGQETQYF TRBJ2-5 - TRBV6-1
CASTPRNALYEQYF TRBJ2-7 - TRBV6-1
CAREGLSRTDTQYF TRBJ2-3 - TRBV12-5
CASSWKEGPSPTQYF TRBJ2-3 - TRBV7-2
CASSSEGLRDSPLHF TRBJ1-6 - TRBV5-1
CASSADRGKQYF TRBJ2-7 TRBD1 TRBV7-9
CASRPTGNLFSYEQYF TRBJ2-7 - TRBV5-6
CSAIPGHRYNEQFF TRBJ2-1 - TRBV20-1
CASSTASSPLHF TRBJ1-6 - TRBV2
CASGTGLFSGNTIYF TRBJ1-3 - TRBV4-2
CASIRRGVEDTQYF TRBJ2-3 - TRBV10-1
CASSPTASGAHNQYF TRBJ2-7 TRBD2 TRBV18
CSARMGSNQPQHF TRBJ1-5 - TRBV20-1
CASSFPGGANVLTF TRBJ2-6 - TRBV5-6
CASSQAPTVSGNTIYF TRBJ1-3 - TRBV4-1
CSASEAQSSYEQYF TRBJ2-7 - TRBV20-1
CATRRGPNTGELFF TRBJ2-2 - TRBV15
CASSLAGDGNSPLHF TRBJ1-6 - TRBV12-3/TRBV12-4
CASSGGRELDTQYF TRBJ2-3 TRBD2 TRBV9
CASSQVGGPNTEAFF TRBJ1-1 - TRBV3-1
CASSQSRDFPYNEQFF TRBJ2-1 - TRBV4-3
CATSDPLAGKETQYF TRBJ2-5 - TRBV24-1
CASSQLAGAREFF TRBJ2-1 TRBD2 TRBV3-1
CASSFRLAGRTDTQYF TRBJ2-3 TRBD2 TRBV11-2
CASSLDGFPDTQYF TRBJ2-3 - TRBV5-1
CASSYPGQGSYEQYF TRBJ2-7 TRBD1 TRBV6-2/TRBV6-3
CASSEILEPTDTQYF TRBJ2-3 - TRBV2
CASTSGENTEAFF TRBJ1-1 - TRBV10-3
CASSYDSSGANVLTF TRBJ2-6 - TRBV6-2/TRBV6-3
CASSRSQGGTDTQYF TRBJ2-3 - TRBV5-1
CASRLWTSGSSYEQYF TRBJ2-7 TRBD2 TRBV5-1
CASSYGGGLYNEQFF TRBJ2-1 TRBD2 TRBV6-2/TRBV6-3
CASSLVPGNYVQYF TRBJ2-7 - TRBV7-9
CASSRRVYEQYF TRBJ2-7 - TRBV3-1
CSATGTDYGYTF TRBJ1-2 - TRBV20-1
CASSQAYSGSYNEQFF TRBJ2-1 TRBD2 TRBV4-1
CASSQGLGGQGRGSADTQYF TRBJ2-3 TRBD1 TRBV3-1
CASSQRVGQGYEQYF TRBJ2-7 TRBD1 TRBV7-2
CRGERQGANYGYTF TRBJ1-2 TRBD1 TRBV20-1
CASSSGQGQNSPLHF TRBJ1-6 TRBD1 TRBV7-9
CASSLDVTAYEQYF TRBJ2-7 - TRBV5-6
CSAASVRQINSPLHF TRBJ1-6 - TRBV20-1
CATAMTRNTGELFF TRBJ2-2 - TRBV6-2/TRBV6-3
CASSSIAGRPYEQYF TRBJ2-7 - TRBV12-3/TRBV12-4
CASSLGVGGNYGYTF TRBJ1-2 - TRBV5-1
CASSLAGLNEQFF TRBJ2-1 - TRBV4-2
CASKVGQGPTYEQYF TRBJ2-7 - TRBV7-2
CASNRGPNTGELFF TRBJ2-2 - TRBV11-2
CASSSGGQGGEWDNEQFF TRBJ2-1 TRBD1 TRBV12-3/TRBV12-4
CSARDPGGGYQETQYF TRBJ2-5 - TRBV20-1
CASNLAGSERFF TRBJ2-1 - TRBV2
CSVAGAGDEQFF TRBJ2-1 - TRBV29-1
CASSLGGPSANVLTF TRBJ2-6 - TRBV5-1
CARSQPGQGGDYGYTF TRBJ1-2 TRBD1 TRBV4-2